A selection of T cell receptor beta chains follows, all from one sample in a study of T cells after yellow fever vaccination. MiXCR was run by TCRdb on the 5' RACE reads, yielding one entry per CDR3 protein. The sample holds about 630,000 distinct CDR3 sequences, about 12% seen once. Specimen: PBMCs, collected on the day of the yellow fever booster vaccination. The receptor source for this set is a man aged 25-40 years who received the YFV17D yellow fever vaccine. The CDR3 runs from the conserved cysteine through the conserved F or W. The D gene is left open where the match is weak. Clone size appears in some rows only: once, few, many, or a class for an expanded clone.

D gene	J gene	V gene	clone size	CDR3 protein
TRBD2	TRBJ2-3	TRBV7-3	many	CASSLSGGSTDTQYF
TRBD1	TRBJ1-5	TRBV6-1	few	CASILQGAGQPQHF
NA	TRBJ2-7	TRBV20-1	few	CSAEAGQLNYEQYF
TRBD2	TRBJ2-3	TRBV6-1	NA	CASSRGREGYTQYF
TRBD2	TRBJ2-1	TRBV19	few	CASSSTSGRVGEQFF
TRBD1	TRBJ2-7	TRBV7-2	NA	CASSPQTGDYEQYF
NA	TRBJ1-1	TRBV19	NA	CASSIDQGSAFF
NA	TRBJ2-1	TRBV5-6	NA	CASSLALTGDVEQFF
NA	TRBJ2-3	TRBV29-1	few	CSVVLPKYGTDTQYF
TRBD1	TRBJ2-2	TRBV6-2/TRBV6-3	NA	CASTQQRTGTTGELFF
TRBD2	TRBJ2-1	TRBV11-2	NA	CASSLEQLAGVFLEQFF
NA	TRBJ2-2	TRBV20-1	few	CSARYVPRAGELFF
NA	TRBJ2-2	TRBV7-2	many	CASSVTGPTGELFF
NA	TRBJ2-1	TRBV5-1	NA	CASTFGRVGNNEQFF
TRBD2	TRBJ2-3	TRBV20-1	many	CSATSFSGDTDTQYF
NA	TRBJ1-5	TRBV12-3/TRBV12-4	few	CASSSSFGNQPQHF
TRBD2	TRBJ2-5	TRBV5-6	NA	CASSLNRASGRYLQETQYF
NA	TRBJ1-1	TRBV5-1	few	CASSLPRGEAFF
NA	TRBJ2-1	TRBV27	NA	CASSPPSRGYNEQFF
NA	TRBJ2-1	TRBV27	few	CASNREGYNEQFF
NA	TRBJ2-4	TRBV7-9	many	CASSPSGTPFSRVQYF
TRBD2	TRBJ2-5	TRBV7-2	many	CASRLAGQETQYF
TRBD2	TRBJ2-5	TRBV6-1	NA	CAARYGGRAQETQYF
NA	TRBJ2-7	TRBV20-1	few	CSATDDSYEQYF
TRBD2	TRBJ2-3	TRBV27	NA	CASQTPTGLAGGTDTQYF
TRBD1	TRBJ2-2	TRBV5-8	many	CASSSGQFLTGELFF
NA	TRBJ1-2	TRBV2	few	CASSEAEGFPGYTF
TRBD2	TRBJ2-7	TRBV27	few	CASSLYTSAYEQYF
NA	TRBJ1-6	TRBV19	NA	CASQQGPNGPLHF
NA	TRBJ2-3	TRBV2	NA	CARRRADFTDTQYF
NA	TRBJ2-5	TRBV20-1	few	CSAPSGVETQYF